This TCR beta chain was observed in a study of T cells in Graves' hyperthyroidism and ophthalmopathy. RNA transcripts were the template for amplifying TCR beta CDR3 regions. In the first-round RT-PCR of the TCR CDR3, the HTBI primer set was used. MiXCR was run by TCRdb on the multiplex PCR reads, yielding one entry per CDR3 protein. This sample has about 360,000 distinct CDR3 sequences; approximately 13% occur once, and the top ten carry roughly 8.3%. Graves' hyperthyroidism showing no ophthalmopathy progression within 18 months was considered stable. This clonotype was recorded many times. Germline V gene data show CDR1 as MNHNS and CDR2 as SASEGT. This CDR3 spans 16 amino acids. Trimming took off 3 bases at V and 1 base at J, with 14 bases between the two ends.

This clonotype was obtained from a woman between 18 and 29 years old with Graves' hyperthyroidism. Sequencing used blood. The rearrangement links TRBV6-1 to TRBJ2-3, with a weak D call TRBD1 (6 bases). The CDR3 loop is CASSEMAGVGTDTQYF. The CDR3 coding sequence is TGTGCCAGCAGTGAGATGGCAGGGGTCGGCACAGATACGCAGTATTTT.